This T cell receptor (beta chain) is drawn from a study of beta chain features in type 1 diabetes. Via the markers CD45RO/CCR7/CD25/CD127/CD95/CD27, stem cell-like memory, regulatory, central memory and naive CD4+ cells were sorted. The investigators reverse transcribed all of the isolated RNA, so they sequenced expressed TCRB transcripts. Data came from immunoSEQ multiplex PCR; TCRdb stores just in-frame clones and leaves some out. The sample lists about 930,000 clones; 17% were seen once. The CDR3 spans 14 residues. From germline, CDR1 is SGHTA and CDR2 FQGNSA. Trimming took 6 bases from V and 5 from J; bases not matched to a gene: 9.

The TCR comes from a woman younger than 30 in good health. The specimen was naive CD4+ T cells from blood. The J gene is TRBJ2-5, the V gene TRBV7-2, with 7 bases aligning to TRBD1. The CDR3 DNA sequence: TGTGCCAGCAGGACCGGGACAGAGACGGAGACCCAGTACTTC. Its protein is CASRTGTETETQYF.